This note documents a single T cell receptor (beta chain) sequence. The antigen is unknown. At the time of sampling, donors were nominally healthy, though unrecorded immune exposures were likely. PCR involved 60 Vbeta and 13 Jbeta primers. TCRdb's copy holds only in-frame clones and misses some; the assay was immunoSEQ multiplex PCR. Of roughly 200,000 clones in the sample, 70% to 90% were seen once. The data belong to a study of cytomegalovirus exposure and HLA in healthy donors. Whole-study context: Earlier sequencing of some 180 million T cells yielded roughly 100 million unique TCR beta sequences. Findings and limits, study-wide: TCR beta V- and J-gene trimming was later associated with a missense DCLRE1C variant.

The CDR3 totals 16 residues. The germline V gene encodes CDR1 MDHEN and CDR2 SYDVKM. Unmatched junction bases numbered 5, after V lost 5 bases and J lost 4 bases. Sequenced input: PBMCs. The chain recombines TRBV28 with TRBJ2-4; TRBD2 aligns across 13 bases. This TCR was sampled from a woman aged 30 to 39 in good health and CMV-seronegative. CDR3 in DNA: TGTGCCAGCAGTCGGTGGACTAGCGGGGGTAAAAACATTCAGTACTTC. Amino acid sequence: CASSRWTSGGKNIQYF.